The clone carrying this TCR beta chain was counted only a few times. What it recognizes is unknown. This sample is part of a study of beta chain features in type 1 diabetes. The study's findings and limits: The study found that naive, central memory and Treg TCRB repertoires appeared more similar in patients than in healthy donors. Sequencing used cDNA, and cells with high TCR expression could therefore be over-represented. A PCR bias possibly favoring shorter templates would apply equally to patients and controls. Shortening of TCRB CDR3s, moderate but significant, appeared in all four CD4+ subsets of Type 1 diabetes patients.

Germline-derived CDR1 and CDR2 are GTSNPN and SVGIG (reference sequence). The V and J ends lost 3 bases and 0 bases, in that order; junction bases with no gene match: 6. This CDR3 has 16 amino acids. Reverse transcribing all isolated RNA meant expressed TCRB transcripts were sequenced. Only in-frame clones appear in the TCRdb table, and some are missing; sequencing was by immunoSEQ multiplex PCR. The sample lists about 360,000 clones; around 13% were seen once. This receptor was obtained from a man aged 18 to 29 in good health. Sequencing used naive CD4+ T cells from blood. The genes are TRBV30 and TRBJ2-1; 9 nucleotides agree with TRBD2. CDR3 loop: CAWRTAGGISYNEQFF. CDR3 in DNA: TGTGCCTGGAGAACTGCGGGAGGGATCTCCTACAATGAGCAGTTCTTC.